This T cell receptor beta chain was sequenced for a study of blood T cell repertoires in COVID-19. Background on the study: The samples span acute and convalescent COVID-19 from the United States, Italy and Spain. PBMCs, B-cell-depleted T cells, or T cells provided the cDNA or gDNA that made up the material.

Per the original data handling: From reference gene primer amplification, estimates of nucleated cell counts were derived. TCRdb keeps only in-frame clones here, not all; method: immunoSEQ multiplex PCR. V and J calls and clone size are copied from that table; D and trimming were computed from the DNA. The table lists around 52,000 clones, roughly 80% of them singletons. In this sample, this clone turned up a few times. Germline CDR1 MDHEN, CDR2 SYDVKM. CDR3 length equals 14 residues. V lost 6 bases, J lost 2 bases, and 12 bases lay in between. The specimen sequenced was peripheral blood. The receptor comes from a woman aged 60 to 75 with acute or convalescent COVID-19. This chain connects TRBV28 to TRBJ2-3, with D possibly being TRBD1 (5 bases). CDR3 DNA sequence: TGTGCCAGCAGGATCCGACAGCCCACAGATACGCAGTATTTT. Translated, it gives CASRIRQPTDTQYF.